What follows are 27 T cell receptor beta chains derived from one specimen sequenced in a study of blood T cell repertoires in COVID-19. Here immunoSEQ multiplex PCR was the method, and the copy in TCRdb shows in-frame clones only, minus some. The sample lists around 280,000 clones; roughly 89% were seen once. Sequencing was performed on PBMCs or T cells enriched from blood (not recorded which). The origin of the receptors is a middle-aged woman who had recovered from COVID-19.

This clone was found a few times. The rearrangement uses TRBV5-1 and TRBJ1-3, with 7 bases that match TRBD1. Germline-derived CDR1 and CDR2 are SGHRS and YFSETQ. This CDR3 contains 15 residues. Unmatched junction bases numbered 4, after V lost 3 bases and J lost 1 base. The CDR3 sequence: CASSWTTGSGNTIYF. In DNA, the CDR3 is TGCGCCAGCAGCTGGACGACAGGGTCTGGAAACACCATATATTTT.

This clone was recorded only once. The J gene is TRBJ1-4, the V gene TRBV4-1, with TRBD1 as a possible D gene (5 bases). The V end was cut by 4 bases, the J end by 4 bases, with 10 bases between. Germline V gives CDR1 MGHRA, CDR2 YSYEKL. CDR3 length: 14 amino acids. The CDR3, as DNA: TGCGCCAGCAGCCTCGGGGGAGTTAATGAAAAACTGTTTTTT. Its translation is CASSLGGVNEKLFF.

The CDR3 nucleotides read TGTGCCAGCAGCCAAAGAAACCGACCGGGGAACACTGAAGCTTTCTTT. Protein: CASSQRNRPGNTEAFF. This sequence joins TRBV7-2 and TRBJ1-1; D is uncertain. With 5 bases removed from V and 1 base from J, the gap between germline ends came to 17 bases. The CDR3 covers 16 residues. Germline CDR1 and CDR2: SGHTA and FQGNSA.

This chain links TRBV18 with TRBJ2-5; 15 bases align to TRBD2. The V gene end was trimmed by 3 bases and the J gene end by 0 bases; junction bases not matched to a gene: 11. CDR1 is KGHSH and CDR2 is LQKENI in the germline V gene. The CDR3 extends over 20 amino acids. The DNA for the CDR3 is TGTGCCAGCTCACCGCTACCTCGGACTAGCGGGAGGGAGAACCAAGAGACCCAGTACTTC. Protein product: CASSPLPRTSGRENQETQYF. Using reference TRBV18 and TRBJ2-5 for the parts outside the CDR3, the full variable domain is NAGVMQNPRHLVRRRGQEARLRCSPMKGHSHVYWYRQLPEEGLKFMVYLQKENIIDESGMPKERFSAEFPKEGPSILRIQQVVRGDSAAYFCASSPLPRTSGRENQETQYFGPGTRLLVL.

The gene calls are TRBV9 and TRBJ1-2; maybe TRBD1 (6 bases). V lost 3 bases and J lost 8, with 17 bases in between. The germline V gene has CDR1 SGDLS and CDR2 YYNGEE. The CDR3 runs 14 residues. The CDR3 nucleotides are TGTGCCAGCAGCGCCCGGGACACAGGGTACGGCTACACCTTC. This sequence encodes CASSARDTGYGYTF.

This rearrangement joins TRBV6-2 or TRBV6-3 to TRBJ1-2; 7 bases map to TRBD1. The V segment lost 7 bases and the J segment 3 bases; nucleotides outside the gene matches: 8. CDR1 is MNHEY and CDR2 is SVGEGT in the germline V gene. The CDR3 spans 14 residues. CDR3 coding DNA: TGTGCCAGCACCCCCTGGGGGACAGACTATGGCTACACCTTC. Protein product: CASTPWGTDYGYTF.

The chain combines TRBV7-3 with TRBJ2-2; 10 bases match TRBD2. The V gene's germline CDR1 is SGHTA and CDR2 FQGTGA. CDR3 length: 16 residues. Trimming took 3 bases from V and 5 from J; bases not matched to a gene: 6. CDR3 region: CASSFTSTSGTGELFF. As DNA, the CDR3 is TGTGCCAGCAGCTTTACCTCGACTAGCGGGACCGGGGAGCTGTTTTTT.

The J gene is TRBJ2-7, the V gene TRBV7-9; D remains unclear. The germline gives CDR1 SEHNR, CDR2 FQNEAQ (reference sequence). V gave up 4 bases and J gave up 4 bases, with 5 bases separating them. The CDR3 is made up of 11 amino acids. The DNA for the CDR3 is TGTGCCAGCAGCTCAGAATACGAGCAGTACTTC. Encoded protein: CASSSEYEQYF.

The chain is built from TRBV11-3 and TRBJ2-7; the D gene is possibly TRBD2 (6 bases). V lost 3 bases to trimming and J lost 3 bases, with 15 bases between them. CDR1 SGHNT and CDR2 YENEEA come from the germline V gene. The CDR3 spans 15 residues. CDR3 sequence: CASSFFRDFHYEQYF. The CDR3 coding sequence is TGTGCCAGCAGCTTTTTCCGGGACTTCCACTACGAGCAGTACTTC.

V and J are TRBV19 and TRBJ1-5; the match to TRBD1 covers 8 bases. The germline V gene encodes CDR1 LNHDA and CDR2 SQIVND (reference sequence). V was clipped by 7 bases and J by 6 bases; unmatched bases: 8. The CDR3 totals 14 residues. In DNA form, the CDR3 reads TGTGCCAGTATGCCCCTTCAGGGGGCTCAGCCCCAGCATTTT. Its translation is CASMPLQGAQPQHF.

CDR3 in DNA: TGTGCCAGCCACGTAAGGGAGCTCGAGCAGTACTTC. This sequence encodes CASHVRELEQYF. V usage is TRBV2 and J usage is TRBJ2-7; D perhaps matches TRBD2 (5 bases). The CDR3 loop spans 12 amino acids. Trimming pared 8 bases from V and 6 bases from J, leaving 14 bases between. Germline loops: CDR1 SNHLY, CDR2 FYNNEI.

The CDR3 spells CASSKSESQETQYF. In DNA form, the CDR3 reads TGTGCCAGTAGCAAGTCAGAAAGCCAAGAGACCCAGTACTTC. This chain links TRBV19 with TRBJ2-5, with no clear D. V was clipped by 6 bases and J by 1 base, with 12 bases between them. The germline V gene has CDR1 LNHDA and CDR2 SQIVND (reference sequence). This CDR3 contains 14 residues. The entire variable domain, with the rest obtained from reference TRBV19 and TRBJ2-5, is as follows: DGGITQSPKYLFRKEGQNVTLSCEQNLNHDAMYWYRQDPGQGLRLIYYSQIVNDFQKGDIAEGYSVSREKKESFPLTVTSAQKNPTAFYLCASSKSESQETQYFGPGTRLLVL.

The chain has TRBV4-3 and TRBJ2-1; 14 bases are shared with TRBD2. Germline CDR1 and CDR2: LGHNA and YSLEER. CDR3 length equals 15 residues. V shed 6 bases and J 5 bases; nucleotides not matched to a gene: 3. The CDR3 DNA reads as TGCGCCAGCAGTCGACTAGCGGGAGGGAACAATGAGCAGTTCTTC. Translated, it gives CASSRLAGGNNEQFF.

The CDR3 loop reads CASSFYDTGELFF. Written as DNA, the CDR3 is TGCGCCAGCAGCTTTTATGACACCGGGGAGCTGTTTTTT. This sequence joins TRBV5-1 and TRBJ2-2; D is unresolved. V was shortened by 2 bases and J by 3 bases, with 5 bases between the two germline ends. Germline CDR1 is SGHRS and CDR2 is YFSETQ. CDR3 length: 13 residues.

The rearrangement links TRBV7-6 to TRBJ2-5, with 7 bases aligning to TRBD2. J was trimmed by 2 bases and V by 5 bases; bases with no gene match: 8. There are 15 residues in the CDR3. Looked up from germline, CDR1 is SGHVS and CDR2 is FNYEAQ. CDR3 loop: CASSPRPAGQETQYF. The CDR3 DNA reads as TGTGCCAGCAGCCCGCGGCCAGCGGGGCAAGAGACCCAGTACTTC.

The table lists this clone with a few counts. V usage is TRBV28 and J usage is TRBJ2-5, with no clear D. V dropped 6 bases and J dropped 4 bases, with 12 bases sitting between them. From germline, CDR1 is MDHEN and CDR2 SYDVKM. The CDR3 runs 13 residues. DNA of the CDR3: TGTGCCAGCAGGAGCATCGCCCCAGAGACCCAGTACTTC. This translates into CASRSIAPETQYF.

This clone was found once. This chain uses TRBV30 with TRBJ1-1; D gene uncertain. This CDR3 region has 13 residues. Germline CDR1 reads GTSNPN; CDR2 reads SVGIG (reference sequence). V was pared by 0 bases and J by 0 bases, with 5 bases between. CDR3 sequence reads: CAWSVQMNTEAFF. DNA of the CDR3: TGTGCCTGGAGTGTTCAGATGAACACTGAAGCTTTCTTT.

The rearrangement joins TRBV19 to TRBJ1-2, with TRBD1 as a possible D gene (5 bases). Germline CDR1 LNHDA, CDR2 SQIVND (reference sequence). CDR3 length: 15 amino acids. V was clipped by 6 bases and J by 4 bases, with 18 bases between them. CDR3 coding DNA: TGTGCCAGTAGCCCTCAGGGAGGGCGGATCTATGGCTACACCTTC. Its translation is CASSPQGGRIYGYTF.

V usage is TRBV6-5 and J usage is TRBJ2-7; 7 bases agree with TRBD1. Trimming took 6 bases from V and 6 from J; bases not matched to a gene: 11. The CDR3 spans 14 residues. CDR1 is MNHEY and CDR2 is SVGAGI in the germline V gene. The CDR3 DNA follows: TGTGCCAGCAGCCCGACAGGGCAAGCTCGCGAGCAGTACTTC. Amino acids: CASSPTGQAREQYF.

The V call is TRBV24-1, the J call TRBJ2-3; 10 nucleotides align to TRBD2. V gave up 0 bases and J gave up 4 bases; unmatched junction bases: 3. The CDR3 contains 16 residues. In germline, CDR1 is KGHDR, CDR2 SFDVKD. The CDR3 DNA reads TGTGCCACCAGTGATTTGCAGCGGGAGGGGTCAGATACGCAGTATTTT. This codes for CATSDLQREGSDTQYF.

The chain couples TRBV27 to TRBJ2-3, with 9 positions matching TRBD2. CDR1 is MNHEY and CDR2 is SMNVEV in the germline V gene (reference sequence). CDR3 length: 15 amino acids. Germline trimming cut 6 bases from V and 2 bases from J; bases unmatched to any gene: 6. The chain's CDR3 is CASRTGTSLTDTQYF. Written as DNA, the CDR3 is TGTGCCAGCAGAACCGGGACTAGCCTCACAGATACGCAGTATTTT.

The chain combines TRBV18 with TRBJ1-1, with TRBD1 matching 8 bases. This CDR3 has 15 amino acids. The J segment lost 1 base and the V segment lost 3 bases, leaving 4 bases of the junction unmatched. The germline gives CDR1 KGHSH, CDR2 LQKENI. CDR3 DNA sequence: TGTGCCAGCTCACCCCCAGGGGGCCGGAACACTGAAGCTTTCTTT. This sequence encodes CASSPPGGRNTEAFF.

Written as DNA, the CDR3 is TGCAGTGCCAGTAGCGAACGAGGAACCTACGAGCAGTACTTC. It translates to CSASSERGTYEQYF. V is TRBV20-1 and J is TRBJ2-7; D might be TRBD2 (5 bases). This CDR3 is built from 14 residues. Trimming removed 6 bases at V and 2 bases at J, with 17 bases between. CDR1 is DFQATT, CDR2 SNEGSKA, per germline (reference sequence).

The genes are TRBV18 and TRBJ2-7, with D possibly TRBD1 on 5 matching bases. The CDR3 sequence is 16 residues long. CDR1 and CDR2 from the germline V gene are KGHSH and LQKENI. The V end lost 0 bases, the J end lost 5 bases, and 17 bases lay between the germline ends. CDR3 in amino acids: CASSPPSLVQGHEQYF. The CDR3 coding sequence is TGTGCCAGCTCACCACCCAGCTTGGTGCAGGGCCACGAGCAGTACTTC.

This clone has more than one count but fewer than ten. The rearrangement uses TRBV7-2 and TRBJ1-3, with no clear D. The CDR3 consists of 15 residues. Trimming shortened V by 6 bases and J by 0 bases, and 12 bases separated the two germline ends. CDR1 and CDR2 from the germline V gene are SGHTA and FQGNSA. The CDR3 here is CASRHQHDSGNTIYF. Here the CDR3 DNA reads TGTGCCAGCAGACATCAACACGACTCTGGAAACACCATATATTTT.

This clone was detected a few times. The chain couples TRBV5-1 to TRBJ2-5, with D possibly being TRBD2 (6 bases). The germline V gene encodes CDR1 SGHRS and CDR2 YFSETQ. V was pared by 1 base and J by 12 bases, with 19 bases between. The CDR3 runs 14 residues. CDR3 amino acids: CASSLNPSVDLKYF. The CDR3 nucleotides are TGCGCCAGCAGCTTGAACCCTAGCGTCGATCTTAAGTACTTC.

This chain connects TRBV5-6 to TRBJ2-7, with 8 bases aligning to TRBD2. Germline V gene sequence: CDR1 SGHDT, CDR2 YYEEEE. J lost 5 bases, V lost 4 bases, and 11 bases had no gene match. This CDR3 has 15 amino acids. CDR3 loop: CASSPVSSGTHEQYF. CDR3 nucleotide sequence: TGTGCCAGCAGCCCCGTTAGTAGCGGGACTCACGAGCAGTACTTC.